This T cell receptor beta chain was retrieved from a study of blood T cell repertoires in COVID-19. Whole-study context: The study drew acute and convalescent COVID-19 samples from the United States, Italy and Spain.

V lost 6 bases to trimming and J lost 5 bases, with 13 bases between them. Germline V gene sequence: CDR1 SGHVS, CDR2 FQNEAQ. This CDR3 has 13 amino acids. Method: immunoSEQ multiplex PCR; TCRdb's copy keeps in-frame clones and lacks some. Among some 260,000 clones listed, roughly four fifths were seen once. This chain uses TRBV7-8 with TRBJ1-1; D is uncertain. Sequencing input: peripheral blood. The source is an elderly man with acute or convalescent COVID-19. CDR3 in amino acids: CASRGIRRTEAFF. CDR3 sequence (DNA): TGTGCCAGCAGGGGGATTAGGAGGACTGAAGCTTTCTTT.